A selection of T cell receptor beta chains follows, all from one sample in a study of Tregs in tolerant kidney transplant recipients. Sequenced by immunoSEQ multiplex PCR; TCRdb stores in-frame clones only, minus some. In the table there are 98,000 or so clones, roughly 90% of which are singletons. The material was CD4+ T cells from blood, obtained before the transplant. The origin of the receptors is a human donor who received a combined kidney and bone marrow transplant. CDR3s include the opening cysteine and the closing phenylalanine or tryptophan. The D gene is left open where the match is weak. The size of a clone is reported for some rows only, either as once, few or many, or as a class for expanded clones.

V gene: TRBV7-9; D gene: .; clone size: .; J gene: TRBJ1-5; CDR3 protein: CASSLQGWQPQHF; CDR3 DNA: TGTGCCAGCAGCTTACAGGGTTGGCAGCCCCAGCATTTT
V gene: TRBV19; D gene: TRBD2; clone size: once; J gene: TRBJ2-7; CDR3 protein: CASSPRPSGGGAYEQYF; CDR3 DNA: TGTGCCAGTAGTCCGCGTCCTTCGGGAGGGGGAGCCTACGAGCAGTACTTC
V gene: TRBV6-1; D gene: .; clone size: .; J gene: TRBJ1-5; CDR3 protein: CASKLISNQPQHF; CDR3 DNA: TGTGCCAGTAAACTGATTAGCAATCAGCCCCAGCATTTT
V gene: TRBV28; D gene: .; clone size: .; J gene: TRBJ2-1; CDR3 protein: CASSLAPPHNEQFF; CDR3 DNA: TGTGCCAGCAGTTTGGCCCCACCCCACAATGAGCAGTTCTTC
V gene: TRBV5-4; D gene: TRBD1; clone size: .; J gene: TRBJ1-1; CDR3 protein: CASRDRANTEAFF; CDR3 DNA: TGTGCCTCCCGGGACAGGGCTAACACTGAAGCTTTCTTT
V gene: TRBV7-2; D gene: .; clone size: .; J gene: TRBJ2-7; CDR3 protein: CASSLEGLYEQYF; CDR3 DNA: TGTGCCAGCAGCCTCGAGGGCCTCTACGAGCAGTACTTC
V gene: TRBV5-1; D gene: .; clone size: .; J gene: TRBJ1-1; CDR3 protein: CASSPEAGGTEAFF; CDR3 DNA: TGCGCCAGCAGCCCGGAGGCTGGGGGGACTGAAGCTTTCTTT
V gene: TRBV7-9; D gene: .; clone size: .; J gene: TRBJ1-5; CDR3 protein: CASSPSGVEAGNQPQHF; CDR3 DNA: TGTGCCAGCAGCCCGTCGGGGGTCGAGGCGGGGAATCAGCCCCAGCATTTT
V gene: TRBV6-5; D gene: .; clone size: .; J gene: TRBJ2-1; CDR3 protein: CASSTGDSYNEQFF; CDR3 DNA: TGTGCCAGCTCCACGGGGGATAGCTACAATGAGCAGTTCTTC
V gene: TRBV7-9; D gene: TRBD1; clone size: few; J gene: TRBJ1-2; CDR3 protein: CASSTTVQGAYGYTF; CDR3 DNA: TGTGCCAGCAGCACCACCGTACAGGGGGCCTATGGCTACACCTTC
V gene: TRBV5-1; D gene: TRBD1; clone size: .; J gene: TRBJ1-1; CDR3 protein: CASSLGQAAGAFF; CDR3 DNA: TGCGCCAGCAGCCTAGGACAGGCCGCTGGAGCTTTCTTT
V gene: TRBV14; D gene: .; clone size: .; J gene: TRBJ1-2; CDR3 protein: CASSQEWAGAGYTF; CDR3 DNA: TGTGCCAGCAGCCAAGAGTGGGCAGGGGCAGGCTACACCTTC
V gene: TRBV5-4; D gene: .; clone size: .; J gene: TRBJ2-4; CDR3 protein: CASGAWDGGNIQYF; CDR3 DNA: TGTGCCAGCGGGGCCTGGGACGGGGGAAACATTCAGTACTTC
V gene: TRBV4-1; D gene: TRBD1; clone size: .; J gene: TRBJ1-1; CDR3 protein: CASSPSPGQRTEAFF; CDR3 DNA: TGCGCCAGCAGCCCGAGTCCGGGACAGAGGACTGAAGCTTTCTTT
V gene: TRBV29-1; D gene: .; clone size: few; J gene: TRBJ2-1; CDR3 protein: CSALTGEQFF; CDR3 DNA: TGCAGCGCGCTAACAGGGGAGCAGTTCTTC
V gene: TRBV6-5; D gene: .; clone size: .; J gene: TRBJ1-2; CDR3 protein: CASSSAAGKVYGYTF; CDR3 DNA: TGTGCCAGCAGTTCCGCGGCGGGGAAAGTCTATGGCTACACCTTC
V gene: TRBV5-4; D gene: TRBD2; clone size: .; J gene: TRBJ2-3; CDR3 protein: CAMTNYPSGGTDTQYF; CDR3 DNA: TGTGCCATGACGAACTACCCTAGCGGTGGCACAGATACGCAGTATTTT
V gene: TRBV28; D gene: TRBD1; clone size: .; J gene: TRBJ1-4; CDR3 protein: CASSPGQGRVWEKLFF; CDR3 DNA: TGTGCCAGCAGCCCAGGACAGGGGCGGGTGTGGGAAAAACTGTTTTTT
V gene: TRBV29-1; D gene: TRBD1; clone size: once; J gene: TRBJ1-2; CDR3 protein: CSVDSRDRASYGYTF; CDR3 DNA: TGCAGCGTTGATTCCCGGGACAGGGCGAGCTATGGCTACACCTTC
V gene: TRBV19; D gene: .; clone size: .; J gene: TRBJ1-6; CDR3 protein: CASRAPPVHNSPLHF; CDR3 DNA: TGTGCCAGTAGAGCCCCACCGGTGCACAATTCACCCCTCCACTTT
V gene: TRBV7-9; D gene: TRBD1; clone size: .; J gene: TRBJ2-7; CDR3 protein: CASSGDRGPRGTYEQYF; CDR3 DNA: TGTGCCAGCAGCGGGGACAGGGGCCCTAGAGGTACCTACGAGCAGTACTTC